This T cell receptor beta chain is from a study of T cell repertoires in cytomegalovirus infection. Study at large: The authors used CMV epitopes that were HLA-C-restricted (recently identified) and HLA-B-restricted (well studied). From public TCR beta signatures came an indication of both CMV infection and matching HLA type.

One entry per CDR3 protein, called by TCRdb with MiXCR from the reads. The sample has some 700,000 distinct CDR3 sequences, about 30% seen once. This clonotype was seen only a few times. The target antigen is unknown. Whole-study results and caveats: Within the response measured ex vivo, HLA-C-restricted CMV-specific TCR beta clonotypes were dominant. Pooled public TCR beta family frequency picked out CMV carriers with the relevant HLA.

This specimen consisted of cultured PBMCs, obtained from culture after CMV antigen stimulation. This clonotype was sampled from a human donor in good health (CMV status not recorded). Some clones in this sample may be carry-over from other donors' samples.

The CDR3 protein is CASSAGPARYTEAFF. Written as DNA, the CDR3 is TGTGCCAGTAGTGCCGGGCCCGCCCGGTACACTGAAGCTTTCTTT. The rearrangement joins TRBV19 to TRBJ1-1; no clear D gene. CDR1 and CDR2 from the germline V gene are LNHDA and SQIVND (reference sequence). The V and J ends lost 5 bases and 3 bases respectively, with 16 bases between them. The CDR3 length is 15 residues.